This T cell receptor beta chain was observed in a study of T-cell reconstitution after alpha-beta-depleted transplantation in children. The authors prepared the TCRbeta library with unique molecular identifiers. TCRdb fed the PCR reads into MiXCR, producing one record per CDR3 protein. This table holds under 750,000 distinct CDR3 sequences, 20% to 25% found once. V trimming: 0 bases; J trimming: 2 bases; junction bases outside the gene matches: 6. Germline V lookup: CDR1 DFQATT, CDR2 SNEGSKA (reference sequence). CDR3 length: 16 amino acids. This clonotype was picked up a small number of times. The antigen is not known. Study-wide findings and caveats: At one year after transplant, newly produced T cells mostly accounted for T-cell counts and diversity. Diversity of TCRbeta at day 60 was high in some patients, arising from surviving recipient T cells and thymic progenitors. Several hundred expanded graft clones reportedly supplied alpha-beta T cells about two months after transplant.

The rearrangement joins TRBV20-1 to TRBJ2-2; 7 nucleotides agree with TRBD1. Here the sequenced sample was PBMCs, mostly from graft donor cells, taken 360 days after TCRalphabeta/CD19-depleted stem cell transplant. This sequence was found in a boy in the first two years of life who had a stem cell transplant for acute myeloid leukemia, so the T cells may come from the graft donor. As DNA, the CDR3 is TGCAGTGCTAGAGATCAAGGGGGCGCAAACACCGGGGAGCTGTTTTTT. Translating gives CSARDQGGANTGELFF.